This entry lists 27 T cell receptor beta chains sequenced from one sample in a study of vaccination and CD4 T cells after COVID-19. Their cognate antigens are unknown. Treatment defined: approximately 9-day PBMC culture with coronavirus spike peptide pools or control peptides (ViraFEST assay). Once obtained from cultured CD4+ T cells, the DNA was sequenced using the Oncomine TCR Beta short-read assay. In TCRdb, the PCR reads were re-called with MiXCR into one record per CDR3 protein. The data hold about 14,000 distinct CDR3 sequences, with approximately 49% observed a single time. The sequencing here drew on CD4+ T cells from blood, cultured in vitro, taken before SARS-CoV-2 vaccination. These receptors came from a human donor who had recovered from COVID-19.

This sequence joins TRBV20-1 and TRBJ1-5; the match to TRBD1 covers 7 bases. Germline CDR1 is DFQATT and CDR2 is SNEGSKA (reference sequence). V lost 6 bases, J lost 5 bases, and 16 bases stayed unmatched. The CDR3 spans 16 residues. The CDR3 spells CSAQSPGQPADQPQHF. CDR3 sequence (DNA): TGCAGTGCCCAGTCCCCGGGACAGCCCGCCGATCAGCCCCAGCATTTT.

The chain joins TRBV28 to TRBJ2-7; 7 positions agree with TRBD1. J lost 3 bases, V lost 7 bases, and 12 bases had no gene match. CDR1 is MDHEN and CDR2 is SYDVKM in the germline V gene. This CDR3 region has 15 residues. CDR3 nucleotides: TGTGCCAGCAACGAAGTCACAGGGGCATTCTACGAGCAGTACTTC. Its protein product is CASNEVTGAFYEQYF.

This clonotype has more than one count but fewer than ten. The chain employs TRBV10-1 and TRBJ2-7; D unresolved. CDR1 WNHNN and CDR2 SYGVQD come from the germline V gene (reference sequence). The CDR3 sequence is 12 residues long. V lost 7 bases and J 2 bases, leaving 9 bases between the germline ends. CDR3 residues: CASNGSTYEQYF. In DNA form, the CDR3 reads TGCGCCAGCAACGGCAGTACCTACGAGCAGTACTTC.

The rearrangement joins TRBV2 to TRBJ2-5; tentative D call: TRBD2 (6 bases). The V and J ends lost 6 bases and 4 bases respectively, with 18 bases between them. Germline V gene sequence: CDR1 SNHLY, CDR2 FYNNEI. This CDR3 is built from 15 residues. CDR3 loop: CASREGSALAETQYF. The CDR3 DNA is TGTGCCAGCAGGGAGGGGTCGGCACTAGCAGAGACCCAGTACTTC.

This sequence joins TRBV20-1 and TRBJ1-5; TRBD1 matches at 7 bases. Germline CDR1 and CDR2: DFQATT and SNEGSKA (reference sequence). The CDR3 has 15 residues. J was trimmed by 0 bases and V by 3 bases; bases with no gene match: 5. This chain's CDR3 is CSASKGADSNQPQHF. The CDR3 DNA sequence: TGCAGTGCTAGCAAGGGGGCCGATAGCAATCAGCCCCAGCATTTT.

This clonotype was observed a handful of times. Here the CDR3 reads CASSDGLGDQPQHF. CDR3 bases: TGTGCCAGCAGTGATGGGTTGGGAGATCAGCCCCAGCATTTT. The V call is TRBV6-1, the J call TRBJ1-5; D gene ambiguous. CDR3 length: 14 amino acids. Germline CDR1 is MNHNS and CDR2 is SASEGT. The V end lost 3 bases, the J end lost 5 bases, and 11 bases lay between the germline ends.

This clonotype has a handful of counts. The chain is built from TRBV7-2 and TRBJ2-5; possible D gene TRBD2, 6 bases. CDR3 length equals 15 residues. The V end lost 3 bases, the J end lost 5 bases, and 16 bases lay between the germline ends. The germline CDR1 and CDR2 sequences are SGHTA and FQGNSA. The CDR3 nucleotides are TGTGCCAGCAGCTTCCGAATGGGAGGCAGCGAGACCCAGTACTTC. Translated, it gives CASSFRMGGSETQYF.

The J gene is TRBJ1-2, the V gene TRBV30; a possible D gene is TRBD1 (6 bases). The germline gives CDR1 GTSNPN, CDR2 SVGIG (reference sequence). Trimming cost V 4 bases and J 1 base, with 19 bases left between them. The CDR3 totals 16 residues. CDR3 in amino acids: CAWMFRDNVLNYGYTF. As DNA, the CDR3 is TGTGCCTGGATGTTCCGGGACAACGTCCTTAACTATGGCTACACCTTC.

This clonotype has only a few counts. The chain's CDR3 is CASSLDGGINSPLHF. DNA of the CDR3: TGTGCCAGCAGTTTGGACGGAGGGATTAATTCACCCCTCCACTTT. The chain carries TRBV28 and TRBJ1-6; D remains unclear. Trimming pared 3 bases from V and 6 bases from J, leaving 12 bases between. Germline-derived CDR1 and CDR2 are MDHEN and SYDVKM. This CDR3 is built from 15 residues. Full variable domain (rest looked up from reference TRBV28 and TRBJ1-6): DVKVTQSSRYLVKRTGEKVFLECVQDMDHENMFWYRQDPGLGLRLIYFSYDVKMKEKGDIPEGYSVSREKKERFSLILESASTNQTSMYLCASSLDGGINSPLHFGNGTRLTVT.

V is TRBV5-1 and J is TRBJ2-7; TRBD2 agrees at 11 bases. The CDR3 is 15 residues long. The V and J ends lost 3 bases and 2 bases, in that order; junction bases with no gene match: 4. Germline V CDR1 and CDR2: SGHRS, YFSETQ. CDR3 coding DNA: TGCGCCAGCAGCTCAGGACTAGCGGGTACCTACGAGCAGTACTTC. As protein: CASSSGLAGTYEQYF.

V usage is TRBV2 and J usage is TRBJ1-5; a weak D match, TRBD1 (6 bases). V gave up 2 bases and J gave up 7 bases, with 9 bases separating them. Germline CDR1 is SNHLY and CDR2 is FYNNEI. The CDR3 spans 13 residues. The CDR3 spells CASSESGEQPQHF. The CDR3 DNA is TGTGCCAGCAGTGAATCAGGGGAACAGCCCCAGCATTTT.

The J gene is TRBJ1-1, the V gene TRBV20-1; unclear D gene. V lost 6 bases and J 7 bases, leaving 12 bases between the germline ends. The CDR3 consists of 11 residues. The V gene's germline CDR1 is DFQATT and CDR2 SNEGSKA (reference sequence). The CDR3 sequence is CSAPGIDEAFF. The CDR3 DNA follows: TGCAGTGCCCCGGGGATAGATGAAGCTTTCTTT.

The chain uses TRBV11-1 and TRBJ2-1; D not certain. Germline CDR1 reads SGHAT; CDR2 reads FQDESV (reference sequence). CDR3 length: 11 amino acids. Trimming removed 3 bases from V and 5 bases from J, with 2 bases in between. The CDR3 region has the DNA TGTGCCAGCAGCTTCCACAATGAGCAGTTCTTC. This sequence encodes CASSFHNEQFF.

V is TRBV11-3 and J is TRBJ2-7; tentative D call: TRBD1 (5 bases). Germline V gives CDR1 SGHNT, CDR2 YENEEA. This CDR3 comprises 15 residues. Trimming removed 5 bases at V and 0 bases at J, with 14 bases between. CDR3: CASSGIGDYSYEQYF. The CDR3 DNA reads TGTGCCAGCAGCGGAATAGGGGATTACTCCTACGAGCAGTACTTC.

In its sample, this clonotype was seen a few times. The genes are TRBV20-1 and TRBJ2-1; possibly TRBD1 or TRBD2 for D (5 bases each). The CDR3 totals 19 residues. Looked up from germline, CDR1 is DFQATT and CDR2 is SNEGSKA (reference sequence). Trimming took off 2 bases at V and 7 bases at J, with 30 bases between the two ends. CDR3 in amino acids: CSARLRGLSAAGWRNEQFF. The DNA of the CDR3 is TGCAGTGCTAGACTCCGGGGCCTCTCTGCGGCTGGTTGGCGGAATGAGCAGTTCTTC.

The V call is TRBV30, the J call TRBJ1-1, with D uncertain. Germline CDR1 and CDR2: GTSNPN and SVGIG (reference sequence). The CDR3 totals 14 residues. V lost 5 bases, J lost 4 bases, and 17 bases lay in between. CDR3 coding DNA: TGTGCCTGGGCAGGTGGGGATTGGGGCACTGAAGCTTTCTTT. It encodes CAWAGGDWGTEAFF.

The chain recombines TRBV20-1 with TRBJ2-7; 11 bases agree with TRBD1. V shed 6 bases and J 1 base; nucleotides not matched to a gene: 5. Germline assignment: CDR1 DFQATT and CDR2 SNEGSKA (reference sequence). The CDR3 runs 14 residues. DNA of the CDR3: TGCAGTGCCATGGGGACAGGGGGTTCCTACGAGCAGTACTTC. It is translated as CSAMGTGGSYEQYF.

This clonotype was picked up a small number of times. The chain couples TRBV28 to TRBJ1-2; tentative D call: TRBD1 (6 bases). This CDR3 region has 14 residues. Germline V gene data show CDR1 as MDHEN and CDR2 as SYDVKM. Deletions cut 3 bases from V and 3 bases from J, with 11 bases between. CDR3: CASSFMDSHYGYTF. The CDR3 coding sequence is TGTGCCAGCAGTTTTATGGACAGCCACTATGGCTACACCTTC.

This chain connects TRBV20-1 to TRBJ1-5, with TRBD1 matching 7 bases. Germline-derived CDR1 and CDR2 are DFQATT and SNEGSKA (reference sequence). V lost 3 bases, J lost 3 bases, and 8 bases stayed unmatched. The CDR3 spans 15 residues. DNA for the CDR3: TGCAGTGCTAGGGTACAGGGGTATGCCAATCAGCCCCAGCATTTT. The encoded protein is CSARVQGYANQPQHF.

V usage is TRBV27 and J usage is TRBJ2-3, with 8 positions matching TRBD2. This CDR3 region has 15 residues. Germline CDR1 reads MNHEY; CDR2 reads SMNVEV (reference sequence). With 5 bases clipped from V and 2 bases from J, the junction kept 6 bases outside the gene matches. DNA of the CDR3: TGTGCCAGCAGTCTAACTAGCGGTTCCACAGATACGCAGTATTTT. Its translation: CASSLTSGSTDTQYF.

The J gene is TRBJ2-1, the V gene TRBV7-9; 10 bases fit TRBD2. CDR1 SEHNR and CDR2 FQNEAQ come from the germline V gene (reference sequence). V trimming: 0 bases; J trimming: 5 bases; junction bases outside the gene matches: 4. The CDR3 sequence is 16 residues long. CDR3 region: CASSLAPAGGDNEQFF. CDR3 nucleotide sequence: TGTGCCAGCAGCTTAGCCCCAGCGGGGGGGGACAATGAGCAGTTCTTC.

The chain carries TRBV20-1 and TRBJ1-5, with unresolved D. The germline CDR1 and CDR2 sequences are DFQATT and SNEGSKA (reference sequence). The CDR3 consists of 12 residues. V dropped 3 bases and J dropped 4 bases, with 7 bases sitting between them. The CDR3 DNA sequence: TGCAGTGCTAGCCGGGTTAATCAGCCCCAGCATTTT. Amino acids: CSASRVNQPQHF.

For the CDR3, the DNA is TGCAGCGTCGGGGACAGCAGCTCCTACGAGCAGTACTTC. It translates to CSVGDSSSYEQYF. V is TRBV29-1 and J is TRBJ2-7; 7 bases fit TRBD1. Germline CDR1 reads SQVTM; CDR2 reads ANQGSEA. This CDR3 spans 13 amino acids. V shed 6 bases and J 0 bases; nucleotides not matched to a gene: 5.

The CDR3 reads CASSQNYRPLGSYNSPLHF. The CDR3 DNA sequence: TGTGCCAGCAGCCAAAACTACCGACCCCTGGGGTCCTATAATTCACCCCTCCACTTT. The chain combines TRBV7-2 with TRBJ1-6; no definite D call. Germline CDR1 SGHTA, CDR2 FQGNSA. V lost 5 bases to trimming and J lost 1 base, with 21 bases between them. The CDR3 covers 19 residues.

J is TRBJ1-3 and V is TRBV6-5, with no clear D. Germline CDR1 and CDR2: MNHEY and SVGAGI. This CDR3 is 12 amino acids long. Trimming removed 7 bases at V and 0 bases at J, with 4 bases between. The CDR3 loop reads CASTYSGNTIYF. The DNA of the CDR3 is TGTGCCAGCACCTACTCTGGAAACACCATATATTTT.

A few counts support this clonotype. This chain uses TRBV6-1 with TRBJ2-1; D is undetermined. This CDR3 contains 15 residues. Germline assignment: CDR1 MNHNS and CDR2 SASEGT. Trimming left V 5 bases short and J 0 bases short, with 11 bases between. This CDR3 reads CASSLTLSSYNEQFF. CDR3 in DNA: TGTGCCAGCAGTCTAACTCTGAGCTCCTACAATGAGCAGTTCTTC.

This clonotype was detected only a few times. The gene calls are TRBV6-1 and TRBJ1-1; D gene uncertain. Between the trimmed V and J ends, which lost 4 bases and 3 bases, there was a span of 9 bases. Germline assignment: CDR1 MNHNS and CDR2 SASEGT. The CDR3 has 13 amino acids. CDR3 protein: CASSGSGYTEAFF. The CDR3, as DNA: TGTGCCAGCAGTGGTTCCGGGTACACTGAAGCTTTCTTT.